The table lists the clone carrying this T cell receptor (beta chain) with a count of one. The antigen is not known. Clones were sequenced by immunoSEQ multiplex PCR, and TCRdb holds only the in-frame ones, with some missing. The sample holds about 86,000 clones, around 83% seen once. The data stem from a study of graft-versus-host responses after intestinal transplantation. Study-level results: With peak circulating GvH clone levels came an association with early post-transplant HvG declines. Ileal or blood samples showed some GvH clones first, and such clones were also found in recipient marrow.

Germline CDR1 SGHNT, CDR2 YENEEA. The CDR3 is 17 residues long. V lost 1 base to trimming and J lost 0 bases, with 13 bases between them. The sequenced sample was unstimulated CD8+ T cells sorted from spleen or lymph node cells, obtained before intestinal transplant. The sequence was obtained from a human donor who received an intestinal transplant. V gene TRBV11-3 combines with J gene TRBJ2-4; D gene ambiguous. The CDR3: CASSLGASRLAKNIQYF. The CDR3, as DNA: TGTGCCAGCAGCTTAGGAGCCTCTCGATTAGCCAAAAACATTCAGTACTTC.